This TCR beta chain was sequenced during a study of lung T cells in sarcoidosis with Löfgren's syndrome. Overall study: Repertoire analyses centered on Löfgren's syndrome patients. Study-wide findings and caveats: Multiple Löfgren's syndrome patients reportedly shared TRAV12-1 and TRBV2 CDR3 motifs, suggesting public CD4+ TCRs. These T cells were suggested, not shown, to recognize a putative antigen. Löfgren's syndrome patients reportedly showed greatest TRAV12-1 and TRBV2 expansion versus controls.

TCRdb reprocessed the reads with MiXCR, giving one entry per CDR3 protein. The sample holds more than 8,000 distinct CDR3 sequences, roughly 21% seen once. Germline V gene lookup returns CDR1 SGHTA and CDR2 FQGNSA. Trimming removed 5 bases from V and 3 bases from J, with 11 bases in between. The length of the CDR3 is 13 residues. This clonotype has at least ten counts. Its antigen is not identified. The source is a human donor with sarcoidosis (Löfgren's syndrome or another form), or a control subject (not recorded which). The gene calls are TRBV7-2 and TRBJ2-7; no reliable D call. Sequencing used CD4+ T cells from bronchoalveolar lavage. The CDR3 region has the DNA TGTGCCAGCAGCATTAGCACATACTACGAGCAGTACTTC. Its protein is CASSISTYYEQYF. Using reference TRBV7-2 and TRBJ2-7 for the parts outside the CDR3, the full variable domain is GAGVSQSPSNKVTEKGKDVELRCDPISGHTALYWYRQSLGQGLEFLIYFQGNSAPDKSGLPSDRFSAERTGGSVSTLTIQRTQQEDSAVYLCASSISTYYEQYFGPGTRLTVT.